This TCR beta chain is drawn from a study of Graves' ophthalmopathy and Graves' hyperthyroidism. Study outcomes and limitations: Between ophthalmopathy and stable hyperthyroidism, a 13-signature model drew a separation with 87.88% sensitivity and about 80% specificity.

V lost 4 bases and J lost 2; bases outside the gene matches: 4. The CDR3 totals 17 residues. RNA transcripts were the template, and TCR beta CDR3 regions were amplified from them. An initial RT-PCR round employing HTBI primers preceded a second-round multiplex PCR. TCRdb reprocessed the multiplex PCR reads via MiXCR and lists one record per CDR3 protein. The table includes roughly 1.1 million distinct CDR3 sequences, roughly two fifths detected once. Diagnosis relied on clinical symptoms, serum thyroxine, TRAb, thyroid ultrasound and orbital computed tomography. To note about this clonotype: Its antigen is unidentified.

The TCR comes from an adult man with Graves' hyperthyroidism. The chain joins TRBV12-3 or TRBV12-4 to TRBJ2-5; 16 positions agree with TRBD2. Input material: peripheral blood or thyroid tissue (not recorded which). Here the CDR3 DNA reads TGTGCCAGCAGTTCCCTGGGACTAGCGGGAGGGCAAGAGACCCAGTACTTC. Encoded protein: CASSSLGLAGGQETQYF.